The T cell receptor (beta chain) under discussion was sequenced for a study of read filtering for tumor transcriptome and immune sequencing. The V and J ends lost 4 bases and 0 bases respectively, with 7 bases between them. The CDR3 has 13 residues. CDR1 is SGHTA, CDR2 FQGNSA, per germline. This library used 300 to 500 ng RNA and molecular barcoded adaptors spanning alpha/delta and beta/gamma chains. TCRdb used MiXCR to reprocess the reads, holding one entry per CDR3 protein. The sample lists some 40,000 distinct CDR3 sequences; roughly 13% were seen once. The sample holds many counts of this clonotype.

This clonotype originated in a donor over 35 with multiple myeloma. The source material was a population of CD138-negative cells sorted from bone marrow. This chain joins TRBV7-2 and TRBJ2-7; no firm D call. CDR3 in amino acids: CASSSAHSYEQYF. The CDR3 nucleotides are TGTGCCAGCAGCTCGGCCCACTCCTACGAGCAGTACTTC.